Each of the 13 T cell receptor beta chains below was sequenced from the same sample in a study of early T cells in non-severe SARS-CoV-2 infection. TCRdb reanalysed the 5' RACE reads using MiXCR and keeps one entry per CDR3 protein. The profile shows roughly 46,000 distinct CDR3 sequences, approximately 7.1% of them singletons. The sample consisted of whole blood. The receptors originated from an adult who was a healthcare worker with PCR-confirmed SARS-CoV-2 infection or an uninfected control (not recorded which).

This clonotype showed up many times. The chain employs TRBV7-2 and TRBJ2-2, with D hard to call. The CDR3 extends over 11 amino acids. The V gene's germline CDR1 is SGHTA and CDR2 FQGNSA. Trimming shortened V by 4 bases and J by 3 bases, and 0 bases separated the two germline ends. The DNA for the CDR3 is TGTGCCAGCAGCTACACCGGGGAGCTGTTTTTT. Amino acid sequence: CASSYTGELFF.

Details on this clonotype: The junction and the germline gene differ at one end; a read error may be behind it. This chain connects TRBV6-5 to TRBJ1-1; 9 bases agree with TRBD1. The CDR3 has 14 residues. Germline CDR1 is MNHEY and CDR2 is SVGAGI. CDR3: CASSYDRGNTEVFF. CDR3 nucleotides: TGTGCCAGCAGTTACGACAGGGGGAACACTGAAGTTTTCTTT.

This clonotype was detected many times. The chain carries TRBV25-1 and TRBJ1-1, with D perhaps matching TRBD1 (6 bases). V was trimmed by 5 bases and J by 1 base, leaving 8 bases between them. CDR1 and CDR2 from the germline V gene are MGHDK and SYGVNS. CDR3 length: 13 residues. The CDR3, as DNA: TGTGCCAGCAGTTCGGGACAGAACACTGAAGCTTTCTTT. Translating gives CASSSGQNTEAFF.

V usage is TRBV5-5 and J usage is TRBJ2-5; D may be TRBD1 or TRBD2 (6 bases each). This CDR3 contains 15 residues. The germline CDR1 and CDR2 sequences are SGHKS and YYEKEE (reference sequence). Between the trimmed V and J ends, which lost 0 bases and 3 bases, there was a span of 12 bases. The CDR3 region has the DNA TGTGCCAGCAGCTTGGCCGGGGGCAGCGAAGAGACCCAGTACTTC. Translation gives CASSLAGGSEETQYF.

V gene TRBV7-8 combines with J gene TRBJ2-1, with 7 bases lining up with TRBD2. V lost 5 bases to trimming and J lost 9 bases; unmatched junction nucleotides: 10. Germline V gene data show CDR1 as SGHVS and CDR2 as FQNEAQ. CDR3 length equals 14 residues. The CDR3 sequence is CASSVLRDYVEQFF. The DNA for the CDR3 is TGTGCCAGCAGCGTCCTCCGGGACTACGTTGAGCAGTTCTTC.

This clonotype was recorded many times. The V call is TRBV9, the J call TRBJ2-3, with D perhaps TRBD1 (6 bases). The germline gives CDR1 SGDLS, CDR2 YYNGEE. This CDR3 region has 18 residues. The germline V and J ends were trimmed by 2 bases and 2 bases, with 21 bases remaining between them. In nucleotides, the CDR3 is TGTGCCAGCAGCGTCTGGGACACCTATATTTGGCCCACAGATACGCAGTATTTT. Its protein product is CASSVWDTYIWPTDTQYF.

This clonotype was observed a few times. The chain joins TRBV12-3 or TRBV12-4 to TRBJ1-5; D possibly corresponds to TRBD1 (6 bases). V lost 5 bases and J 5 bases, leaving 10 bases between the germline ends. The CDR3 runs 13 residues. The CDR3 DNA is TGTGCCAGCAGTCACCAGGGGTATCAGCCCCAGCATTTT. This gives the protein CASSHQGYQPQHF.

In this sample, this clonotype turned up a few times. The V and J genes are TRBV3-1 and TRBJ2-1, with D possibly matching TRBD2 (5 bases). The CDR3 has 13 amino acids. Germline CDR1 and CDR2: LGHDT and YNNKEL (reference sequence). Trimming left V 5 bases short and J 7 bases short, with 12 bases between. The CDR3 reads CASSETEVNEQFF. In nucleotides, the CDR3 is TGTGCCAGCAGCGAGACGGAGGTAAATGAGCAGTTCTTC.

The chain uses TRBV6-2 or TRBV6-3 and TRBJ2-4; a possible D gene is TRBD1 (5 bases). The ends were cut back, 5 bases at V and 4 bases at J, with 21 bases in the middle. The CDR3 has 17 residues. Germline assignment: CDR1 MNHEY and CDR2 SVGEGT. CDR3 in DNA: TGTGCCAGCAGTCCTCCCCTCGGCGGCAGGGAAAAAAACATTCAGTACTTC. This translates into CASSPPLGGREKNIQYF.

This clonotype was counted a few times. This chain uses TRBV11-2 with TRBJ2-3, with 8 nucleotides matching TRBD2. This CDR3 is 16 amino acids long. CDR1 and CDR2 from the germline V gene are SGHAT and FQNNGV. The junction had 5 bases not matched to a gene; V was cut back by 0 bases and J by 3 bases. The CDR3: CASSLEPIAGTDTQYF. In DNA, the CDR3 is TGTGCCAGCAGCTTAGAACCCATAGCGGGGACAGATACGCAGTATTTT. Full variable domain (outside the CDR3, taken from reference TRBV11-2 and TRBJ2-3): EAGVAQSPRYKIIEKRQSVAFWCNPISGHATLYWYQQILGQGPKLLIQFQNNGVVDDSQLPKDRFSAERLKGVDSTLKIQPAKLEDSAVYLCASSLEPIAGTDTQYFGPGTRLTVL.

This clonotype has more than one count but fewer than ten. The rearrangement uses TRBV7-8 and TRBJ2-2; D call uncertain. CDR1 and CDR2 from the germline V gene are SGHVS and FQNEAQ. The CDR3 extends over 13 amino acids. Trimming removed 0 bases from V and 6 bases from J, with 5 bases in between. CDR3 loop: CASSLAGAGELFF. The DNA of the CDR3 is TGTGCCAGCAGCTTAGCGGGCGCCGGGGAGCTGTTTTTT.

This clonotype showed up many times. The V call is TRBV7-9, the J call TRBJ1-5; weak D call: TRBD1 (5 bases). The CDR3 length is 16 residues. Between the trimmed V and J ends, which lost 2 bases and 7 bases, there was a span of 18 bases. Germline CDR1 and CDR2: SEHNR and FQNEAQ (reference sequence). CDR3 sequence reads: CASSLSNGRGGQPQHF. For the CDR3, the DNA is TGTGCCAGCAGCTTATCCAACGGTAGGGGCGGACAGCCCCAGCATTTT.

The rearrangement uses TRBV6-2 or TRBV6-3 and TRBJ2-1, with TRBD2 identical over 9 bases. The CDR3 consists of 16 residues. Per the germline V gene, CDR1 is MNHEY and CDR2 is SVGEGT. V lost 10 bases, J lost 5 bases, and 15 bases stayed unmatched. The CDR3 loop is CATSRRGGLGNNEQFF. The CDR3 bases are TGTGCCACCTCCAGGCGGGGGGGCCTGGGGAACAATGAGCAGTTCTTC.